The clone carrying this T cell receptor beta chain was detected many times. The antigen is not known. Using RNA transcripts as the source, TCR beta CDR3 regions were amplified. The HTBI set primed first-round TCR CDR3 RT-PCR. TCRdb used MiXCR to reprocess the multiplex PCR reads, holding one entry per CDR3 protein. In the table there are 20,000 or so distinct CDR3 sequences, 45% to 55% of which are singletons. The data are from a study of T cells in Graves' hyperthyroidism and ophthalmopathy. Together with thyroid ultrasound, orbital computed tomography, serum thyroxine and TRAb, clinical symptoms were used for diagnoses. The CDR3 length is 12 residues. Between the trimmed V and J ends, which lost 0 bases and 10 bases, there was a span of 9 bases. Germline V lookup: CDR1 LGHDT, CDR2 YNNKEL (reference sequence). Findings of the study overall: Blood also showed most of the thyroid clonotypes that were expanded above 0.001.

The V call is TRBV3-1, the J call TRBJ1-1, with no clear D. The sequenced sample consisted of blood. The receptor was derived from a middle-aged woman with Graves' hyperthyroidism that later progressed to Graves' ophthalmopathy. The CDR3 nucleotides are TGTGCCAGCAGCCAAGATACTGGGAGAGCTTTCTTT. It specifies CASSQDTGRAFF.